Listed here is a single T cell receptor (beta chain). Its antigen specificity is not known. Base quality data are lacking; no much larger clone is found one base away. This record comes from a study of blood T cell repertoires in COVID-19 (dated by TCRdb to 2018 to 2020). With respect to the entire study: The collaborator samples originated in the United States, Italy and Spain and spanned the acute and convalescent phases of COVID-19. The prospective study material was composed of cDNA or gDNA derived from T cells, B-cell-depleted T cells, or PBMCs. Subjects who had been exposed to COVID-19, were actively infected with it, or had recovered from it provided the deeply sampled blood TCRbeta repertoires that made up the dataset. The repertoires were made available in a free public database intended to serve as a resource for research on the immune response to SARS-CoV-2. Samples were obtained from the ongoing ImmuneRACE study (first 160 participants) and from about 1,300 subjects provided by 6 global collaborators. Sample metadata almost always included a de-identified subject ID, COVID-19 status, age in years and sex. Where HLA class I and class II types were available, the types were taken from metadata supplied by the sample provider, not from assay-based typing.

Broader findings and caveats from the paper: How much clinical and demographic metadata was included differed by source and by participant, and the metadata was provided uncurated.

Whole blood was collected in K2EDTA tubes by collaborating institutions according to the institutions' own protocols. For TCRbeta analysis, collaborators shipped samples as frozen whole blood, isolated PBMCs, or DNA extracted from either of those sample types. The immunoSEQ Assay, a bias-controlled multiplex PCR, was used to amplify TCRbeta CDR3 regions from genomic DNA. Per the authors' processing: The number of nucleated cells in each sample was estimated from the amplification of reference gene primers within the assay. To quantify the absolute abundance of each unique TCRbeta CDR3 rearrangement, sequence reads were collapsed and filtered. For each sample, productive Simpson clonality was calculated by taking the square root of Simpson's diversity index across productive rearrangements. In its TCRdb copy, this immuneACCESS table keeps in-frame sequences only and misses some clones. Where compared with another copy, unresolved V genes explain less than half of these, and the others have no known cause. That table is the source of V, J and clone size, and D and trimming were worked out from the DNA. For this sample the table gives 70,000 or so clones, of which over 85% were detected only once. Clones ranked in the top ten supply about 1.5% of the sample.

The CDR3 holds 13 amino acids from the cysteine to the phenylalanine. Solely the CDR3 DNA is kept, with 39 bases framed from the first base. From a lookup of the germline V gene (reference sequence), CDR1 and CDR2 are MNHNY and SVGAGI. For this chain, trimming is 6 bases at the V end and 5 bases at the J end, and the number of junction bases without a gene match is 6. The clonotype originates from a man aged 50 to 60 with acute or convalescent COVID-19. Source material: peripheral blood. The chain joins TRBV6-6 to TRBJ1-1, and 7 junction bases match TRBD1. The DNA sequence is TGTGCCAGCAGCAGACAGGGACTGACTGAAGCTTTCTTT. The translation is CASSRQGLTEAFF.